Listed below are T cell receptor beta chains from one sample, sequenced in a study of identical twins. MiXCR, run by TCRdb on the 5' RACE reads, gives a single entry per CDR3 protein. The data hold around 490,000 distinct CDR3 sequences, with 13% to 15% observed a single time. The sample was also reused in another study, on yellow fever vaccine responses in identical twins.

The sequencing sample was made of CD4+ T cells sorted from blood. The receptors were gathered from a young woman in good health. Each CDR3 is given without its conserved first and last residue. The D gene is left open where the match is weak.

V	D	J	CDR3
TRBV4-3	.	TRBJ2-7	ASSHGPDSSYEQY
TRBV10-3	.	TRBJ2-7	AISGLELTSYEQY
TRBV27	.	TRBJ2-7	ASSYFHEQY
TRBV5-1	TRBD2	TRBJ2-5	ASSGGRGLATQETQY
TRBV7-9	TRBD2	TRBJ2-3	ASSIRRLAGGTDTQY
TRBV19	TRBD1	TRBJ1-5	ASSTLTGPGNQPQH
TRBV12-3/TRBV12-4	.	TRBJ2-5	ASSSPGARETQY
TRBV5-6	.	TRBJ2-1	ASSRQALHEQF
TRBV29-1	.	TRBJ2-4	SVVLTTLAKNIQY
TRBV3-1	.	TRBJ1-2	ASSQGYGYT
TRBV9	TRBD2	TRBJ2-7	ASSVALAGRYEQY
TRBV3-1	.	TRBJ2-5	ASSQGRKETQY
TRBV27	TRBD1	TRBJ2-1	ASRVLLGGQGWSDEQF
TRBV30	.	TRBJ2-2	AWSGGKNTGELF
TRBV18	.	TRBJ2-6	ASSPPGVLT
TRBV20-1	TRBD2	TRBJ2-1	SAIQTSGSFREQF
TRBV10-3	.	TRBJ2-3	AIRQGRGTDTQY
TRBV28	.	TRBJ2-3	AILQGGGTDTQY
TRBV21-1	.	TRBJ2-2	ASSKEVAGELEGGELF
TRBV20-1	.	TRBJ2-1	SAREIQHGGGVINEQF
TRBV4-1	.	TRBJ2-1	ASSHPTSYNEQF
TRBV20-1	.	TRBJ1-6	SAKAGLGNSPLH
TRBV28	TRBD1	TRBJ1-5	ASSPWDRVIRQPQH
TRBV6-2/TRBV6-3	TRBD2	TRBJ2-7	ASSPSGGDSYEQY
TRBV5-6	.	TRBJ2-5	ASKTTGLLS
TRBV12-3/TRBV12-4	.	TRBJ1-1	ASSLTGRTEAF
TRBV6-1	.	TRBJ2-5	ASSPIRQVDARETQY
TRBV29-1	.	TRBJ2-5	SISQKVQETQY
TRBV28	.	TRBJ1-6	ASSSPPSPLH